A selection of T cell receptor beta chains follows, all from one sample in a study of molecular identifiers for immune sequencing clone quantification. MiXCR was run by TCRdb on the PCR reads, yielding one entry per CDR3 protein. The table includes hundreds of thousands of distinct CDR3 sequences, about 25% detected once. The sample comprised naive CD8+ T cells from blood, with Jurkat cell RNA spiked in. Receptor source: a human donor in good health. Some libraries in this study had Jurkat cell RNA spiked in. The CDR3 runs from the conserved cysteine through the conserved F or W. Each record gives: V gene, clone size, J gene, D gene, CDR3 protein, CDR3 DNA. D genes are given only for firm matches. The listing skips clone size in some rows; elsewhere it reads once, few, many or a size class.

v_call: TRBV19; clone_size: .; j_call: TRBJ1-5; d_call: TRBD1; cdr3_aa: CASRRDRVNQPQHF; cdr3_nt: TGTGCCAGTAGGCGGGACAGGGTGAATCAGCCCCAGCATTTT
v_call: TRBV28; clone_size: many; j_call: TRBJ1-6; d_call: .; cdr3_aa: CASQIDPLSSYNSPLHF; cdr3_nt: TGTGCCAGCCAAATCGACCCACTAAGCTCCTATAATTCACCCCTCCACTTT
v_call: TRBV12-3/TRBV12-4; clone_size: .; j_call: TRBJ2-7; d_call: .; cdr3_aa: CASKVGSYEQYF; cdr3_nt: TGTGCCAGCAAGGTGGGATCCTACGAGCAGTACTTC
v_call: TRBV20-1; clone_size: few; j_call: TRBJ2-5; d_call: TRBD2; cdr3_aa: CSARSGSGSPQETQYF; cdr3_nt: TGCAGTGCTAGATCGGGTAGCGGGAGTCCTCAAGAGACCCAGTACTTC
v_call: TRBV4-1; clone_size: few; j_call: TRBJ1-5; d_call: TRBD1; cdr3_aa: CASSQGTGIDQPQHF; cdr3_nt: TGCGCCAGCAGCCAAGGGACAGGGATCGATCAGCCCCAGCATTTT
v_call: TRBV20-1; clone_size: .; j_call: TRBJ2-2; d_call: TRBD2; cdr3_aa: CSARDGRGGPGELFF; cdr3_nt: TGCAGTGCGAGGGACGGACGGGGGGGACCCGGGGAGCTGTTTTTT
v_call: TRBV7-9; clone_size: few; j_call: TRBJ1-1; d_call: .; cdr3_aa: CASSGRPGKEAFF; cdr3_nt: TGTGCCAGCAGCGGTCGACCAGGGAAAGAAGCTTTCTTT
v_call: TRBV30; clone_size: few; j_call: TRBJ1-1; d_call: .; cdr3_aa: CAWSEQGLLFTEAFF; cdr3_nt: TGTGCCTGGAGTGAACAAGGACTGCTTTTCACTGAAGCTTTCTTT
v_call: TRBV6-2/TRBV6-3; clone_size: .; j_call: TRBJ2-7; d_call: .; cdr3_aa: CASRGRTPYEQYF; cdr3_nt: TGTGCCAGCAGAGGGAGAACACCCTACGAGCAGTACTTC
v_call: TRBV12-3/TRBV12-4; clone_size: many; j_call: TRBJ2-1; d_call: .; cdr3_aa: CASGPATTLNNEQFF; cdr3_nt: TGTGCCAGCGGCCCGGCCACTACGCTAAACAATGAGCAGTTCTTC
v_call: TRBV10-3; clone_size: few; j_call: TRBJ2-5; d_call: TRBD2; cdr3_aa: CAISEQREGASTQYF; cdr3_nt: TGTGCCATCAGTGAGCAGCGGGAGGGTGCATCGACCCAGTACTTC
v_call: TRBV4-3; clone_size: .; j_call: TRBJ1-1; d_call: .; cdr3_aa: CASSQDSLDLGTEAFF; cdr3_nt: TGCGCCAGCAGCCAAGACAGTCTCGATCTTGGTACTGAAGCTTTCTTT
v_call: TRBV19; clone_size: few; j_call: TRBJ2-5; d_call: .; cdr3_aa: CASSTIWTETQYF; cdr3_nt: TGTGCCAGTAGTACAATATGGACGGAGACCCAGTACTTC
v_call: TRBV12-3/TRBV12-4; clone_size: .; j_call: TRBJ2-3; d_call: TRBD2; cdr3_aa: CASSLAYTSGGSSGSTDTQYF; cdr3_nt: TGTGCCAGCAGTTTAGCCTACACTAGCGGGGGGAGCTCAGGGAGCACAGATACGCAGTATTTT
v_call: TRBV5-1; clone_size: many; j_call: TRBJ2-2; d_call: .; cdr3_aa: CASSLVSYTGELFF; cdr3_nt: TGCGCCAGCAGCTTGGTCAGTTACACCGGGGAGCTGTTTTTT
v_call: TRBV11-3; clone_size: .; j_call: TRBJ1-5; d_call: TRBD1; cdr3_aa: CASTPGRGSTDTQHF; cdr3_nt: TGTGCCAGCACCCCGGGCAGGGGGAGCACAGATACGCAGCATTTT
v_call: TRBV4-1; clone_size: many; j_call: TRBJ1-1; d_call: .; cdr3_aa: CASSQEGGLSTEAFF; cdr3_nt: TGCGCCAGCAGCCAAGAAGGAGGGTTGAGCACTGAAGCTTTCTTT
v_call: TRBV5-1; clone_size: few; j_call: TRBJ1-3; d_call: .; cdr3_aa: CASSLPDSFSGNTIYF; cdr3_nt: TGCGCCAGCAGCTTGCCAGACAGCTTCTCTGGAAACACCATATATTTT
v_call: TRBV19; clone_size: few; j_call: TRBJ1-1; d_call: .; cdr3_aa: CASSISHKNTEAFF; cdr3_nt: TGTGCCAGTAGTATCTCCCATAAGAACACTGAAGCTTTCTTT
v_call: TRBV6-2/TRBV6-3; clone_size: few; j_call: TRBJ2-7; d_call: .; cdr3_aa: CASSGPKRGYEQYF; cdr3_nt: TGTGCCAGCTCCGGGCCGAAAAGGGGATACGAGCAGTACTTC
v_call: TRBV30; clone_size: many; j_call: TRBJ1-1; d_call: .; cdr3_aa: CAWSPPDKFDTEAFF; cdr3_nt: TGTGCCTGGAGTCCCCCCGACAAGTTCGACACTGAAGCTTTCTTT
v_call: TRBV2; clone_size: .; j_call: TRBJ2-1; d_call: .; cdr3_aa: CASKKTTVVPYNEQFF; cdr3_nt: TGTGCCAGCAAGAAAACGACAGTAGTCCCCTACAATGAGCAGTTCTTC
v_call: TRBV6-5; clone_size: many; j_call: TRBJ2-3; d_call: .; cdr3_aa: CASRKTQSYTDTQYF; cdr3_nt: TGTGCCAGCAGGAAAACGCAGTCGTACACAGATACGCAGTATTTT
v_call: TRBV30; clone_size: many; j_call: TRBJ1-1; d_call: .; cdr3_aa: CAWSVLPGEAFF; cdr3_nt: TGTGCCTGGAGTGTTTTACCAGGGGAAGCTTTCTTT
v_call: TRBV6-5; clone_size: few; j_call: TRBJ1-2; d_call: .; cdr3_aa: CAPERGYTF; cdr3_nt: TGTGCCCCGGAGAGAGGCTACACCTTC
v_call: TRBV7-9; clone_size: many; j_call: TRBJ1-4; d_call: .; cdr3_aa: CASSSGQNNEKLFF; cdr3_nt: TGTGCCAGCAGCTCCGGACAGAATAATGAAAAACTGTTTTTT
v_call: TRBV11-2; clone_size: .; j_call: TRBJ2-5; d_call: .; cdr3_aa: CASSLPGSVETQYF; cdr3_nt: TGTGCCAGCAGCTTACCGGGGTCGGTGGAGACCCAGTACTTC
v_call: TRBV9; clone_size: .; j_call: TRBJ2-3; d_call: .; cdr3_aa: CASSVSEFPDTQYF; cdr3_nt: TGTGCCAGCAGCGTTAGCGAGTTTCCAGATACGCAGTATTTT
v_call: TRBV12-3/TRBV12-4; clone_size: many; j_call: TRBJ2-2; d_call: TRBD1; cdr3_aa: CASQGQGNTGELFF; cdr3_nt: TGTGCCAGTCAGGGACAGGGCAACACCGGGGAGCTGTTTTTT
v_call: TRBV6-5; clone_size: many; j_call: TRBJ1-1; d_call: .; cdr3_aa: CASSVTLNTEAFF; cdr3_nt: TGTGCCAGCAGTGTCACCCTCAATACTGAAGCTTTCTTT
v_call: TRBV20-1; clone_size: .; j_call: TRBJ1-5; d_call: .; cdr3_aa: CSARSLGNSNQPRHF; cdr3_nt: TGCAGTGCTCGTTCGCTCGGAAATAGCAATCAGCCCCGGCATTTT
v_call: TRBV5-3; clone_size: .; j_call: TRBJ2-5; d_call: .; cdr3_aa: CASSLGGARRYMETQYF; cdr3_nt: TGTGCCAGCAGCTTGGGCGGGGCACGGCGGTATATGGAGACCCAGTACTTC
v_call: TRBV5-1; clone_size: many; j_call: TRBJ2-4; d_call: .; cdr3_aa: CASSLTGQNIQYF; cdr3_nt: TGCGCCAGCAGCTTGACAGGTCAAAACATTCAGTACTTC
v_call: TRBV19; clone_size: .; j_call: TRBJ2-7; d_call: .; cdr3_aa: CAIPASGDVYRSHEQYF; cdr3_nt: TGTGCCATTCCCGCATCGGGGGACGTTTACCGGTCCCACGAGCAGTACTTC
v_call: TRBV12-3/TRBV12-4; clone_size: few; j_call: TRBJ2-1; d_call: .; cdr3_aa: CASSPGSTPNEQFF; cdr3_nt: TGTGCCAGCAGCCCGGGAAGTACCCCCAATGAGCAGTTCTTC
v_call: TRBV27; clone_size: few; j_call: TRBJ2-5; d_call: .; cdr3_aa: CASRAGEDQETQYF; cdr3_nt: TGTGCCAGCAGGGCTGGGGAGGATCAAGAGACCCAGTACTTC
v_call: TRBV7-9; clone_size: many; j_call: TRBJ2-3; d_call: .; cdr3_aa: CASSLPRGWGTDTQYF; cdr3_nt: TGTGCCAGCAGCCTACCGAGGGGGTGGGGCACAGATACGCAGTATTTT
v_call: TRBV6-5; clone_size: few; j_call: TRBJ2-5; d_call: TRBD1; cdr3_aa: CASSDRVETQYF; cdr3_nt: TGTGCCAGCAGCGACAGGGTTGAGACCCAGTACTTC
v_call: TRBV5-1; clone_size: many; j_call: TRBJ2-3; d_call: .; cdr3_aa: CASKFQPGTMAPTDTQYF; cdr3_nt: TGCGCCAGCAAATTCCAACCCGGGACGATGGCACCCACAGATACGCAGTATTTT
v_call: TRBV7-9; clone_size: .; j_call: TRBJ2-1; d_call: .; cdr3_aa: CASSGEGRTENNEQFF; cdr3_nt: TGTGCCAGCAGTGGGGAAGGGCGGACTGAAAACAATGAGCAGTTCTTC
v_call: TRBV2; clone_size: .; j_call: TRBJ1-1; d_call: .; cdr3_aa: CASSPGTPEGEAFF; cdr3_nt: TGTGCCAGCAGTCCCGGGACACCCGAGGGTGAAGCTTTCTTT
v_call: TRBV9; clone_size: few; j_call: TRBJ2-7; d_call: .; cdr3_aa: CASSPPLGVDEQYF; cdr3_nt: TGTGCCAGCAGCCCCCCGTTGGGCGTCGACGAGCAGTACTTC
v_call: TRBV5-6; clone_size: many; j_call: TRBJ2-3; d_call: TRBD2; cdr3_aa: CASSLTSGYTDTQYF; cdr3_nt: TGTGCCAGCAGCTTGACTAGCGGGTACACAGATACGCAGTATTTT
v_call: TRBV4-1; clone_size: few; j_call: TRBJ2-2; d_call: .; cdr3_aa: CASSWLENTGELFF; cdr3_nt: TGCGCCAGCAGCTGGCTAGAGAACACCGGGGAGCTGTTTTTT
v_call: TRBV25-1; clone_size: many; j_call: TRBJ1-2; d_call: .; cdr3_aa: CASSEFVNHGYTF; cdr3_nt: TGTGCCAGCAGTGAATTCGTGAACCATGGCTACACCTTC
v_call: TRBV7-2; clone_size: .; j_call: TRBJ1-5; d_call: TRBD1; cdr3_aa: CASSLGGQTLTNQPRHF; cdr3_nt: TGTGCCAGCAGCTTGGGGGGACAGACGTTAACCAATCAGCCCCGGCATTTT
v_call: TRBV7-2; clone_size: few; j_call: TRBJ2-3; d_call: .; cdr3_aa: CASSQSGGTDTQYF; cdr3_nt: TGTGCCAGCAGCCAGTCTGGGGGCACAGATACGCAGTATTTT
v_call: TRBV21-1; clone_size: .; j_call: TRBJ2-1; d_call: .; cdr3_aa: CASSNCLAGTVDEQFF; cdr3_nt: TGTGCCAGCAGCAACTGTCTAGCGGGGACCGTCGATGAGCAGTTCTTC
v_call: TRBV4-2; clone_size: many; j_call: TRBJ2-1; d_call: .; cdr3_aa: CASSQEGRVYNEQFF; cdr3_nt: TGTGCCAGCAGCCAAGAAGGTAGGGTCTACAATGAGCAGTTCTTC
v_call: TRBV28; clone_size: many; j_call: TRBJ2-6; d_call: .; cdr3_aa: CASSFLDSGANVLTF; cdr3_nt: TGTGCCAGCAGTTTTCTAGATTCTGGGGCCAACGTCCTGACTTTC